This T cell receptor (beta chain) was sequenced during a study of vaccination and CD4 T cells after COVID-19. Looking at the study overall: Samples taken post-COVID came a median about 100 days after diagnosis, ranging from 35 to 161. Overlapping peptides covering the spike proteins of SARS-CoV-2, HCoV-NL63, HCoV-OC43 and HCoV-229E were added to stimulate cells. General study findings and limits: Although the median of SARS-CoV-2-reactive clonotypes rose from approximately 21 to 38, the change was not significant.

On this clonotype itself: Its antigen is unknown.

Treatment given: roughly ten-day PBMC culture with coronavirus spike peptide pools or control peptides (ViraFEST assay). When about 10 days of culture had elapsed, CD4+ T cells were isolated by negative selection. The Oncomine TCR Beta short-read assay was applied to DNA of cultured CD4+ T cells. TCRdb redid the calling of the PCR reads with MiXCR, one entry per CDR3 protein. The profile shows some 10,000 distinct CDR3 sequences, over 45% of them singletons. Sequencing was done on a sample of CD4+ T cells from blood, cultured in vitro. The clonotype originates from a human donor who had recovered from COVID-19.

The CDR3 bases are TGTGCCAGCAGCTTCTCCAGGGCCACAGATACGCAGTATTTT. This gives the protein CASSFSRATDTQYF. V and J are TRBV11-2 and TRBJ2-3; weak D call: TRBD1 (5 bases). This CDR3 comprises 14 residues. Trimming stripped 3 bases from V and 2 bases from J, with 9 bases between. Per the germline V gene, CDR1 is SGHAT and CDR2 is FQNNGV.